What follows describes a single TCR beta chain. Its antigen is currently unknown. The data derive from a study of fetal regulatory T cell absence and autoimmunity. Whole-study findings and limits: Compared with cord blood, pancreas showed oligoclonal TCR enrichment, some clones over 95-fold. Broadly similar TRB gene family usage was seen in pancreas and cord blood. In IPEX, the enrichment was taken to support antigen-driven autoimmunity before birth.

This was a survey-level run. TCRdb's copy holds only in-frame clones and misses some; the assay was immunoSEQ multiplex PCR. The sample lists about 95,000 clones; less than 80% were seen once. The J segment lost 0 bases and the V segment lost 9 bases, leaving 3 bases of the junction unmatched. Germline values: CDR1 SGHTA, CDR2 FQGNSA. The CDR3 has 13 amino acids. The V call is TRBV7-2, the J call TRBJ2-3; 7 bases are shared with TRBD1. Sequencing input: pancreas tissue. The clonotype was recovered from a male donor with IPEX syndrome. In DNA form, the CDR3 reads TGTGCCAGTATGACAGGGAGCACAGATACGCAGTATTTT. Protein: CASMTGSTDTQYF. Combining the CDR3 with reference TRBV7-2 and TRBJ2-3 gives the whole variable domain GAGVSQSPSNKVTEKGKDVELRCDPISGHTALYWYRQSLGQGLEFLIYFQGNSAPDKSGLPSDRFSAERTGGSVSTLTIQRTQQEDSAVYLCASMTGSTDTQYFGPGTRLTVL.